This paragraph reports one T cell receptor beta chain. Its antigen is unidentified. The data belong to a study of cytomegalovirus exposure and HLA in healthy donors. Study observations and caveats: Indistinguishable V segments such as TRBV6-2 and TRBV6-3 were excluded.

The CDR3 totals 13 residues. The trim removed 6 bases at V and 2 bases at J, leaving 3 bases unmatched. Germline-derived CDR1 and CDR2 are MDHEN and SYDVKM. Primers included in the PCR were 60 Vbeta and 13 Jbeta primers. Method: immunoSEQ multiplex PCR; TCRdb's copy keeps in-frame clones and lacks some. This table has about 92,000 clones, about four fifths appearing once. The rearrangement uses TRBV28 and TRBJ1-1, with 7 bases aligning to TRBD1. The material sequenced was PBMCs. The origin of this receptor is a woman aged 18-35 years in good health and CMV-seropositive. CDR3 coding DNA: TGTGCCAGCAGCAGACAGGGAAACACTGAAGCTTTCTTT. The encoded protein is CASSRQGNTEAFF.